These 9 T cell receptor beta chains were all obtained from the same sample, sequenced in a study of T-cell reconstitution after alpha-beta-depleted transplantation in children (dated by TCRdb to between 2015 and 2016). Libraries came from PCR. Data came from an Illumina HiSeq 2500. TCR libraries were prepared with molecular barcoding, using unique molecular identifiers to normalize TCRbeta repertoire quantification. TCRdb cleaned the public reads at Q25 with fastp, built clones with MiXCR and kept in-frame beta chains. Here each entry gathers all rows of one CDR3 protein and keeps the most common genes and DNA. Recorded for this sample are 500,000 or so distinct CDR3 sequences; around a third of them occurred a single time. The ten largest clones add up to more than 2% of the sample. The sample was PBMCs from the stem cell graft donor, taken from the stem cell graft. These receptors originate from a human donor who donated a stem cell graft to a child with aplastic anemia.

The chain joins TRBV6-2 or TRBV6-3 to TRBJ1-2; D is unclear. Germline CDR1 reads MNHEY; CDR2 reads SVGEGT. V shed 6 bases and J shed 7 bases, with 15 bases lying between them. CDR3 length: 13 residues. The CDR3 loop is CASSNLGGLGYTF. DNA for the CDR3: TGTGCCAGCAGCAATCTCGGAGGGCTTGGCTACACCTTC.

The chain carries TRBV28 and TRBJ1-4; no reliable D call. This CDR3 comprises 13 residues. Trimming removed 1 base from V and 8 bases from J, with 8 bases in between. Per germline, CDR1 MDHEN and CDR2 SYDVKM. CDR3 nucleotides: TGTGCCAGCAGTTTATCCGGGGAGGAAAAACTGTTTTTT. This translates into CASSLSGEEKLFF.

The V and J genes are TRBV11-2 and TRBJ2-3, with 13 bases matching TRBD2. With V trimmed by 4 bases and J by 5 bases, 9 bases remained unmatched. CDR1 and CDR2 from the germline V gene are SGHAT and FQNNGV. The CDR3 is 17 residues long. The DNA for the CDR3 is TGTGCCAGCAGCTCAATGAGGCGGACTAGCGGGAGAGATACGCAGTATTTT. Translating gives CASSSMRRTSGRDTQYF.

The chain joins TRBV29-1 to TRBJ1-1, with 7 bases fitting TRBD1. The V gene's germline CDR1 is SQVTM and CDR2 ANQGSEA. The V gene end was trimmed by 3 bases and the J gene end by 1 base; junction bases not matched to a gene: 11. This CDR3 is 16 amino acids long. The DNA for the CDR3 is TGCAGCGTTGATGGGGTGCAGGGGGACCCGAACACTGAAGCTTTCTTT. This gives the protein CSVDGVQGDPNTEAFF.

Only a few counts were recorded for this clonotype. J is TRBJ2-7 and V is TRBV7-2; D may be TRBD2 (5 bases). This CDR3 spans 15 amino acids. V lost 1 base to trimming and J lost 0 bases, with 10 bases between them. Germline assignment: CDR1 SGHTA and CDR2 FQGNSA. CDR3 nucleotide sequence: TGTGCCAGCAGCTTAGTACTAGATCCCTCCTACGAGCAGTACGTC. Translation: CASSLVLDPSYEQYV.

The chain recombines TRBV25-1 with TRBJ1-5; D is ambiguous. Germline values: CDR1 MGHDK, CDR2 SYGVNS. Trimming took 10 bases from V and 4 from J, leaving 26 bases between them. The CDR3 has 17 residues. CDR3 protein: CATRRGISRPANQPQHF. In DNA, the CDR3 is TGTGCCACCAGACGGGGAATCTCCCGCCCGGCGAATCAGCCCCAGCATTTT.

The gene calls are TRBV6-1 and TRBJ2-6; 9 bases agree with TRBD1. Germline V gene lookup returns CDR1 MNHNS and CDR2 SASEGT. The CDR3 runs to 14 residues. Trimming at V came to 11 bases and at J to 3 bases, leaving 5 bases not matched to a gene. CDR3 amino acids: CAGGQGGGANVLTF. The CDR3 nucleotides are TGTGCCGGGGGACAGGGTGGTGGGGCCAACGTCCTGACTTTC.

This clonotype was recorded a few times. The J gene is TRBJ2-3, the V gene TRBV4-2; TRBD2 might be the D (5 bases). The germline CDR1 and CDR2 sequences are LGHNA and YNFKEQ. This CDR3 region has 14 residues. The V and J ends lost 2 bases and 4 bases respectively, with 10 bases between them. The CDR3 DNA sequence: TGTGCCAGCAGCCAAAACCACGGGGCAGATACGCAGTATTTT. Translated: CASSQNHGADTQYF.

With respect to this clonotype: At one boundary the junction diverges from the germline segment, which might be a read error. The CDR3 loop is CSAREATGGGGAVF. In DNA, the CDR3 is TGCAGTGCTAGAGAGGCGACAGGGGGAGGGGGAGCTGTTTTT. The chain carries TRBV20-1 and TRBJ2-2; 9 nucleotides agree with TRBD1. Germline CDR1 DFQATT, CDR2 SNEGSKA (reference sequence). The CDR3 loop spans 14 amino acids.